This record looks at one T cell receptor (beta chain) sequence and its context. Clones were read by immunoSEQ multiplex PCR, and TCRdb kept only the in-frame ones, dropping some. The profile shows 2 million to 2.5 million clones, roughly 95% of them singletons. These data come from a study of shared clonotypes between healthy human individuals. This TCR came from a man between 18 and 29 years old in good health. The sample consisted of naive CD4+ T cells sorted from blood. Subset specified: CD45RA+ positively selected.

CDR3 bases: TGTGCCAGCAGATCTGTGGGGGGACAGGTTTACGAGCAGTACTTC. Protein product: CASRSVGGQVYEQYF. The chain carries TRBV6-5 and TRBJ2-7, with 8 bases identical to TRBD1. The CDR3 runs to 15 residues. V lost 6 bases to trimming and J lost 4 bases; unmatched junction nucleotides: 11. Germline CDR1 reads MNHEY; CDR2 reads SVGAGI.